The present TCR beta chain was sequenced within a study of cytomegalovirus exposure and HLA in healthy donors (dated by TCRdb to 2016 to 2017). For the study in its entirety: An earlier analysis of some 600 of the donors reported around 280 Gb of sequence data and 90 million to 120 million unique TCR beta sequences obtained from about 180 million T cells. All discovery cohort repertoires had been generated using a single sequencing platform. In a later genetic analysis, genome-wide SNP genotypes for about three fifths of the 666 donors were used, and that subset was treated as a discovery cohort. Class I and class II HLA loci were covered by the typing at four-digit resolution. In addition to the first cohort of about 650 subjects, a separate validation cohort of under 150 different subjects was used. Typing coverage differed by locus: A, B, C, DRB1 and DQB1 were typed in roughly 620-640 donors, DQA1 in about 500, DPA1 in some 600, and DPB1 in just under 490. Because of strong linkage in the cohort, roughly five DR-DQ haplotypes were treated as single units for association and clustering. To predict cytomegalovirus infection status, the study brought together high-throughput TCR immunosequencing, statistical association of individual TCRs with disease status, and machine learning. Rather than drawing on any new phenotypic data, the later analysis identified candidate immune exposures from TCR beta sequences and the way those sequences occurred across donors. Using immunosequencing, the study profiled T cell repertoires from about 610 subjects and related those repertoires to cytomegalovirus serostatus. To study patterns of TCR occurrence, a later analysis re-analyzed previously published TCR beta repertoires from hundreds of donors and added high-resolution HLA genotyping. An early release covering over 500 HLA-typed donors comprised roughly 300 gigabases of sequencing data and tens of millions of unique TCR sequences. Donor age, sex, ethnicity and CMV serostatus were collected together with the repertoire data. The aim of the study was to test whether cataloging public T cell receptors could identify signatures of past pathogen exposure. On average, roughly 200,000 unique TCR beta nucleotide sequences were sequenced per donor among 350 to 400 genotyped donors of the cohort, with around 19% of those sequences being non-productive. Of the 350 to 400 genotyped donors, about 80% fell in the genetic ancestry cluster associated with self-reported Caucasian donors. An earlier analysis of 587 of the donors used high-throughput TCR beta sequencing to judge whether each TCR beta V gene segment behaved as functional or pseudogenic.

As for this clone: It lacks a known antigen.

The library was made by the immunoSEQ multiplex PCR assay. A mixture of 60 forward primers for TCR Vbeta segments and 13 reverse primers for TCR Jbeta segments was used in the multiplex PCR. A multiplex PCR assay on genomic DNA amplified the CDR3 region of rearranged TCR beta genes. The Illumina HiSeq System was used to sequence the amplified TCR beta libraries as 87-base-pair reads. On the authors' methods: A later analysis counted about 80 million unique TCR beta chains across the roughly 700 repertoires, and around 12 million of these chains were shared by at least two donors. Raw reads were error-corrected and collapsed into unique sequences by a nearest-neighbor algorithm in which closely related sequences were merged to remove PCR and sequencing errors. To assign V, D and J gene segments, CDR3 sequences were aligned to IMGT reference sequences. For a sequence to be retained, a match of at least six nucleotides was required to both a V gene segment and a J gene segment. Rearrangements were called productive when the CDR3 lacked stop codons and stayed in frame with V and J; all others were non-productive. Following IMGT convention, CDR3 was defined as the stretch from the second conserved V-encoded cysteine to the conserved J-encoded phenylalanine. The earlier analysis of about 610 of the donors excluded sequences that lacked an unambiguous match to a single V gene segment. An earlier analysis of about 600 of the donors called V segments functional above 56.7% productive rearrangements and segregating when the between-donor standard deviation exceeded 5%. A statistical classification framework was built for diagnosing cytomegalovirus status from the catalog of TCR beta chain sequences. In a later analysis, TCR nucleotide sequences were compared against IMGT/GENE-DB human TR gene sequences so that V and J genes could be assigned. The TCRdist pipeline was used in a later analysis to assign CDR3 sequences and most-parsimonious VDJ recombination scenarios. In a later analysis, each TCR beta chain was defined by its CDR3 amino acid sequence together with its V-gene family, and reads without a unique V-gene family were excluded. As a way to deal with suspected cross-contamination and a sequencing artifact, a later analysis dropped 450 to 600 nucleotide sequences that were highly shared and had low generation probability. In a later analysis, a clonal expansion index for each public chain was calculated from normalized within-repertoire ranks of inferred template counts. A later analysis computed generation probabilities with a VDJ recombination model fitted to out-of-frame rearrangements, and checked the results against IGoR. In a later analysis, hypergeometric tests were used to score TCR-TCR, TCR-HLA and TCR-CMV co-occurrence, with a repertoire-size bias correction applied to TCR pairs. In a later analysis, false discovery rates were estimated by permuting HLA or CMV assignments 20 times. A later analysis grouped co-occurring TCRs with DBSCAN, adding TCRdist sequence similarity when clustering within HLA-allele-positive subsets. Repertoires with fewer than 30,000 or more than 120,000 public chains, plus five repertoires with anomalous nucleotide sharing, were excluded from co-occurrence clustering. TCRdb limited this immuneACCESS table to in-frame rearrangements with V and J called. A share of clones is missing; checked studies link under half to unresolved V genes, and the rest is unexplained. The D gene and trimming were derived from the DNA, and the V and J assignments and clone size from that table. The table of this sample itemizes 150,000 to 200,000 clones. Jointly, the top ten make up about 0.79% of the sample.

The paper's findings and limits, for the study overall: An association between a missense DCLRE1C variant and V-gene and J-gene trimming of TCR beta chains was found in a later genetic analysis and replicated in an independent cohort. A further reported finding was that TCR beta sequences accurately predicted the HLA-A and HLA-B alleles for most subjects in the first cohort. It was suggested by the authors that the approach could potentially be generalized to other disease states and immunological phenotypes. The cohort was sequenced for TCR beta chains only, and without alpha or paired-chain data the features that could be detected were limited. The classifier was reported to diagnose cytomegalovirus status with high specificity and sensitivity in both the original and validation cohorts. A later genetic analysis reported fewer N-insertions in productive TCRs among donors in an Asian-associated ancestry cluster than the approximately 670-donor mean. Sequencing depth was assumed to be roughly uniform across donors in the presence/absence analyses, though that assumption may not hold. The study listed approximately 150 TCR beta chains as associated with cytomegalovirus. Linkage disequilibrium might explain the correlated functional status among segregating V segments, but an unknown experimental factor could not be ruled out. When HLA alleles, especially DR and DQ, strongly co-occurred, attributing TCR associations to individual alleles was difficult. Three of the identified cytomegalovirus-associated TCR beta chains were confirmed in vitro to be specific for cytomegalovirus antigens. In a later analysis, most CMV-associated TCR beta chains were found to appear HLA-restricted, with HLA associations seemingly driven largely by CMV exposure. CMV serostatus was the only immune exposure information available for the cohort. Most TCR sequences were seen in very few donors, while some public TCRs were found in many individuals. An earlier analysis of 450 to 750 of the donors showed that most TCR beta V segments appeared in productive rearrangements either about 87% or about 30% of the time, which broadly matched IMGT annotations. Specific HLA alleles were associated with 18,000 or so TCR beta sequences at a false discovery rate of 0.05 in a later analysis. In a later analysis, TCR association rates were found to vary across HLA loci, with the most associated TCRs seen for DRB1 alleles and the fewest for HLA-C alleles. Several of the top co-occurrence clusters appeared to be linked to parvovirus B19, influenza, CMV and Epstein-Barr virus, according to a later analysis. In a later analysis, HLA-associated TCR beta chains showed more clonal expansion and lower generation probabilities than non-associated chains that were equally common. A group of highly shared sequence variants was considered likely to be a technical artifact of the sequencing pipeline. Because HLA typing was missing for some donors at each locus, association tests included only the typed subset. Some IMGT-functional V segments, including TRBV6-2 and TRBV6-3, could not be told apart with the 87-base-pair reads, so those segments were excluded. Because counts were too low, roughly 17 rarely observed V segments, including chromosome 9 orphons, were left out of the earlier analysis of 500 to 750 of the donors.

The cohort comprised several hundred healthy bone marrow donors. All cohort members were sampled while nominally healthy, although unrecorded immune exposures were likely present. The donor was CMV seropositive and was included in the group of some 290 seropositive cohort members. A peripheral blood sample was collected from each donor, and TCR beta sequencing was performed on peripheral blood mononuclear cells. The Qiagen DNeasy Blood Extraction Kit was used to extract genomic DNA from the blood cell samples. CDR1 and CDR2 (MNHNS, SASEGT) derive from the germline V gene. The CDR3 holds 14 amino acids from the cysteine to the phenylalanine. The entry retains the CDR3 DNA only, 42 bases that are in frame from base 1. Relative to germline, V is 7 bases shorter and J is 1 base shorter, with 13 bases between their ends.

The V and J segments used are TRBV6-1 and TRBJ1-1, with TRBD1 perhaps the D gene, on 6 matching bases. The sample consisted of PBMCs. This sequence originates from a woman younger than 30 in good health and CMV-seropositive. The sequence in DNA is TGTGCCAGCATGAAGGGGGGGGCGAACACTGAAGCTTTCTTT. Protein translation: CASMKGGANTEAFF.